The present entry profiles one T cell receptor (beta chain) with its context. Its antigen is still unknown. From the 5' RACE reads, TCRdb lists one entry per CDR3 protein and no DNA. In total, the table holds about 150,000 distinct CDR3 sequences. This entry comes from a study of T cells expressing NK-cell markers. Germline lookup yields CDR1 SEHNR and CDR2 FQNEAQ (reference sequence). CDR3 length: 17 amino acids. The study's findings and limits: Dominant NKG2C+ clonotypes accounted for roughly 1.0-7.0% of CD8+ T cells in six donors.

Sequences were obtained from blood T cells: a sorted CD56 or NKG2C T cell subset, CD4+ or CD8+ T cells, or bulk PBMC T cells (not recorded which). The chain links TRBV7-9 to TRBJ2-3; TCRdb returns TRBD2, unconfirmable since there is no DNA. This clonotype was sampled from a man aged 18-30 years in good health. The CDR3 sequence is CASSDRLAGEDADTQYF.